This note documents a single TCR beta chain sequence. The entry originates in a study of T cell changes during pregnancy in multiple sclerosis. Libraries were prepared by immunoSEQ multiplex PCR; TCRdb keeps only in-frame clonotypes and omits some of them. The profile shows approximately 63,000 clones, roughly 89% of them singletons. The germline V and J ends were trimmed by 2 bases and 4 bases, with 11 bases remaining between them. The CDR3 totals 14 residues. The germline V gene encodes CDR1 MDHEN and CDR2 SYDVKM. The chain couples TRBV28 to TRBJ1-2; possible D gene TRBD1, 5 bases. This receptor was taken from a female donor in good health, enrolled as a control in a pregnancy study. The sequenced sample was peripheral blood, obtained in the third trimester of pregnancy. CDR3 loop: CASSLPGLGYGYTF. The CDR3 DNA sequence: TGTGCCAGCAGTTTACCAGGGTTGGGCTATGGCTACACCTTC.